This TCR beta chain was sequenced during a study of neurological immune-mediated disorders. This clonotype was seen only a few times. Its antigen is currently unknown. A read error may produce the germline difference seen at one junction end. TCRdb itself ran the 5' RACE reads through MiXCR, one entry per CDR3 protein. This sample has 25,000 to 30,000 distinct CDR3 sequences, with about 3% found just once. Germline lookup yields CDR1 DFQATT and CDR2 SNEGSKA (reference sequence). The CDR3 totals 16 residues. Study conclusions and caveats: The multiple sclerosis repertoire cluster showed no association with any clinical or MRI feature. The authors stated that larger cohorts are needed.

This chain connects TRBV20-1 to TRBJ1-6, with D possibly TRBD1 on 5 matching bases. Specimen: PBMCs. This TCR was sampled from a woman aged 30 to 39 with multiple sclerosis. The CDR3 DNA sequence: TGCAGTGCTAGAGATCTGACCAGGGCTGGAAATTCACCCCTCAACTTT. Translated: CSARDLTRAGNSPLNF.